The next 18 T cell receptor beta chains were all read from a single sample in a study of post-analysis software for immune sequencing data. General observations from the study: Included in a set of about 5 TRBV segments more frequent in patients than controls were TRBV5-6, TRBV5-1 and TRBV20-1.

These receptors have no known antigen. TCR beta libraries were prepared from cDNA with unique molecular identifiers. MiXCR was run by TCRdb on the PCR reads, yielding one entry per CDR3 protein. The table has approximately 250,000 distinct CDR3 sequences, 35% to 40% seen once. The sequencing input was blood. Every receptor here comes from a girl under 18 with multiple sclerosis.

The genes are TRBV7-2 and TRBJ1-5; no clear D. Between the trimmed V and J ends, which lost 1 base and 0 bases, there was a span of 4 bases. CDR1 SGHTA and CDR2 FQGNSA come from the germline V gene. This CDR3 is built from 14 residues. CDR3 sequence: CASSLVPSNQPQHF. The CDR3 bases are TGTGCCAGCAGCTTAGTCCCTAGCAATCAGCCCCAGCATTTT. The variable domain in full, with the rest retrieved from reference TRBV7-2 and TRBJ1-5, is GAGVSQSPSNKVTEKGKDVELRCDPISGHTALYWYRQSLGQGLEFLIYFQGNSAPDKSGLPSDRFSAERTGGSVSTLTIQRTQQEDSAVYLCASSLVPSNQPQHFGDGTRLSIL.

This clonotype was counted many times. This chain uses TRBV11-2 with TRBJ1-5; D is ambiguous. V lost 5 bases to trimming and J lost 2 bases, with 13 bases between them. Germline CDR1 SGHAT, CDR2 FQNNGV. This CDR3 contains 15 residues. The CDR3 sequence: CASSEGYAGNQPQHF. CDR3 nucleotides: TGTGCCAGCAGCGAGGGATATGCGGGCAATCAGCCCCAGCATTTT.

This clonotype was observed a single time. The V call is TRBV20-1, the J call TRBJ2-7; 7 bases map to TRBD1. The J segment lost 5 bases and the V segment lost 6 bases, leaving 16 bases of the junction unmatched. The CDR3 loop spans 15 amino acids. Germline lookup yields CDR1 DFQATT and CDR2 SNEGSKA (reference sequence). The CDR3 DNA follows: TGCAGTGCCAACGAGTGGGACAGCGGTATCCACGAGCAGTACTTC. Its protein product is CSANEWDSGIHEQYF.

The chain recombines TRBV15 with TRBJ2-2; 8 bases agree with TRBD2. There are 15 residues in the CDR3. The germline V gene encodes CDR1 LNHNV and CDR2 YYDKDF (reference sequence). The V gene end was trimmed by 5 bases and the J gene end by 4 bases; junction bases not matched to a gene: 6. CDR3 protein: CATSVGGGPTGELFF. In DNA form, the CDR3 reads TGTGCCACCAGCGTCGGGGGGGGCCCCACCGGGGAGCTGTTTTTT.

At least ten counts were recorded for this clonotype. The CDR3 DNA is TGTGCCAGCAGCCCGAGAACAAGCGCTAACTATGGCTACACCTTC. As protein: CASSPRTSANYGYTF. V and J are TRBV3-1 and TRBJ1-2; D ambiguous. There are 15 residues in the CDR3. Germline values: CDR1 LGHDT, CDR2 YNNKEL (reference sequence). V was clipped by 4 bases and J by 0 bases, with 12 bases between them.

This clonotype has a count of ten or more. The chain uses TRBV5-6 and TRBJ2-3, with 8 bases lining up with TRBD2. The V gene end was trimmed by 2 bases and the J gene end by 0 bases; junction bases not matched to a gene: 5. The CDR3 totals 16 residues. The V gene's germline CDR1 is SGHDT and CDR2 YYEEEE. The CDR3: CASSFTSGGSTDTQYF. In DNA, the CDR3 is TGTGCCAGCAGCTTTACTAGCGGAGGGAGCACAGATACGCAGTATTTT.

This clonotype was seen repeatedly, ten times or more. The gene calls are TRBV7-6 and TRBJ2-1; 10 bases fit TRBD2. V shed 5 bases, J shed 7 bases, and the junction held 17 bases outside the gene matches. Looked up from germline, CDR1 is SGHVS and CDR2 is FNYEAQ. The CDR3 contains 18 residues. The CDR3 sequence is CASSPRAGGTDRGNEQFF. DNA of the CDR3: TGTGCCAGCAGCCCAAGAGCGGGGGGGACCGACCGAGGGAATGAGCAGTTCTTC.

This clonotype was detected many times. The rearrangement joins TRBV3-1 to TRBJ2-1; D not resolved. CDR3 length: 13 amino acids. Germline V gene lookup returns CDR1 LGHDT and CDR2 YNNKEL (reference sequence). V was clipped by 4 bases and J by 2 bases, with 6 bases between them. CDR3 protein: CASSPTAYNEQFF. The CDR3 nucleotides are TGTGCCAGCAGCCCGACCGCCTACAATGAGCAGTTCTTC.

This clonotype was recorded at least ten times. The rearrangement links TRBV20-1 to TRBJ1-1; weak D call: TRBD1 (5 bases). This CDR3 has 15 amino acids. The V gene's germline CDR1 is DFQATT and CDR2 SNEGSKA (reference sequence). Trimming removed 5 bases at V and 11 bases at J, with 27 bases between. CDR3 DNA: TGCAGTGCTTCTAGTAAAAGGGACCTCCTGGATGGGGCTTTCTTT. It yields the protein CSASSKRDLLDGAFF.

The chain combines TRBV5-1 with TRBJ2-7, with D tentatively TRBD2 (6 bases). The V gene lost 4 bases and the J gene lost 12 bases, with 26 bases spanning the gap. Germline values: CDR1 SGHRS, CDR2 YFSETQ. The CDR3 is made up of 15 amino acids. The CDR3 is CASSPQTRNWETRYF. In DNA, the CDR3 is TGCGCCAGCAGCCCCCAGACTAGGAACTGGGAGACCCGGTACTTC. Combining the CDR3 with reference TRBV5-1 and TRBJ2-7 gives the whole variable domain KAGVTQTPRYLIKTRGQQVTLSCSPISGHRSVSWYQQTPGQGLQFLFEYFSETQRNKGNFPGRFSGRQFSNSRSEMNVSTLELGDSALYLCASSPQTRNWETRYFGPGTRLTVT.

This clonotype was counted between two and nine times. J is TRBJ2-2 and V is TRBV4-1; 10 bases agree with TRBD2. Germline CDR1 is MGHRA and CDR2 is YSYEKL. V gave up 4 bases and J gave up 1 base; unmatched junction bases: 9. The CDR3 runs 18 residues. The CDR3 here is CASSPEQWTSGNTGELFF. The CDR3 DNA reads TGCGCCAGCAGCCCGGAACAATGGACTAGCGGGAACACCGGGGAGCTGTTTTTT.

The rearrangement joins TRBV20-1 to TRBJ2-3; 11 nucleotides agree with TRBD1. V shed 1 base and J 3 bases; nucleotides not matched to a gene: 6. Germline lookup yields CDR1 DFQATT and CDR2 SNEGSKA (reference sequence). The CDR3 consists of 16 residues. CDR3 DNA sequence: TGCAGTGCTAGAGCCCAAGGACAGGGGGCAACAGATACGCAGTATTTT. Protein product: CSARAQGQGATDTQYF.

This clonotype has ten or more counts. The chain joins TRBV20-1 to TRBJ1-2; D perhaps matches TRBD1 (5 bases). Germline V CDR1 and CDR2: DFQATT, SNEGSKA (reference sequence). CDR3 length equals 14 residues. V gave up 3 bases and J gave up 8 bases, with 19 bases separating them. This CDR3 reads CSASARGEPGGYTF. DNA for the CDR3: TGCAGTGCTAGCGCCCGAGGGGAGCCAGGAGGCTACACCTTC.

V gene TRBV7-9 combines with J gene TRBJ2-6; D may be TRBD2 (6 bases). There are 19 residues in the CDR3. V was cut by 5 bases and J by 2 bases, with 22 bases left in between. Per the germline V gene, CDR1 is SEHNR and CDR2 is FQNEAQ (reference sequence). For the CDR3, the DNA is TGTGCCAGCAGCAACGGAGGGAAGGGTTACCACACTGGGGCCAACGTCCTGACTTTC. Its translation: CASSNGGKGYHTGANVLTF.

This clonotype has ten or more counts. The chain links TRBV5-1 to TRBJ2-1; tentative D call: TRBD2 (6 bases). Trimming left V 5 bases short and J 3 bases short, with 18 bases between. CDR1 and CDR2 from the germline V gene are SGHRS and YFSETQ. This CDR3 is 16 amino acids long. CDR3: CASSFLPGVGYNEQFF. The CDR3 DNA follows: TGCGCCAGCAGTTTCCTTCCGGGAGTTGGCTACAATGAGCAGTTCTTC.

V gene TRBV10-3 combines with J gene TRBJ1-2, with D maybe TRBD1 (5 bases). CDR1 and CDR2 from the germline V gene are ENHRY and SYGVKD. The germline V and J ends were trimmed by 4 bases and 3 bases, with 21 bases remaining between them. CDR3 length: 17 residues. The DNA for the CDR3 is TGTGCCATCAGTGGGGACCGAGGGGTTTCCACCGACTATGGCTACACCTTC. It yields the protein CAISGDRGVSTDYGYTF.

There are many counts of this clonotype. V is TRBV4-1 and J is TRBJ1-1, with 7 bases aligning to TRBD1. The CDR3 has 13 amino acids. V was clipped by 2 bases and J by 3 bases; unmatched bases: 0. CDR1 and CDR2 (germline): MGHRA, YSYEKL. The CDR3 nucleotides read TGCGCCAGCAGCCAAACAGGGGACACTGAAGCTTTCTTT. It encodes CASSQTGDTEAFF.

This clonotype has a handful of counts. The chain joins TRBV15 to TRBJ1-5; a weak D match, TRBD1 (6 bases). V lost 6 bases and J 7 bases, leaving 10 bases between the germline ends. CDR1 LNHNV and CDR2 YYDKDF come from the germline V gene (reference sequence). There are 12 residues in the CDR3. CDR3 protein: CATSAGQQPQHF. The DNA of the CDR3 is TGTGCCACCAGTGCCGGACAGCAGCCCCAGCATTTT.